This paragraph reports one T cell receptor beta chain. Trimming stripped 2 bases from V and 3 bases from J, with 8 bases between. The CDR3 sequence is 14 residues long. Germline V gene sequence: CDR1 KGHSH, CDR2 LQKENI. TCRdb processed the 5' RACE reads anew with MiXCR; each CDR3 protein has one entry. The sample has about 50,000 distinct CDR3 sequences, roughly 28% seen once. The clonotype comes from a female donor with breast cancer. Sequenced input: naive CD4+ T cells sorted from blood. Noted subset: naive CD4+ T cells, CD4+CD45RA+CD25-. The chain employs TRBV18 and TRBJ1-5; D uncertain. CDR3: CASSPGRVNQPQHF. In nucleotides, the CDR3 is TGTGCCAGCTCACCAGGACGGGTCAATCAGCCCCAGCATTTT.